The 17 T cell receptor beta chains in this list originate from one sample, sequenced in a study of cytomegalovirus exposure and HLA in healthy donors. The PCR was carried out with 60 Vbeta primers and 13 Jbeta primers. Assay: immunoSEQ multiplex PCR; the TCRdb copy retains only in-frame clones and omits some. The table has some 150,000 clones, approximately 72% seen once. Sequences were obtained from PBMCs. The receptors were gathered from a man between 18 and 29 years old in good health and CMV-seronegative.

The chain joins TRBV11-1 to TRBJ2-5; TRBD2 agrees at 11 bases. The CDR3 loop spans 15 amino acids. Trimming cost V 5 bases and J 2 bases; bases outside gene matches: 4. Germline CDR1 SGHAT, CDR2 FQDESV (reference sequence). In DNA, the CDR3 is TGTGCCAGCAGCCCCAGACTAGCGGGACAAGAGACCCAGTACTTC. It codes for CASSPRLAGQETQYF.

The rearrangement links TRBV2 to TRBJ1-1, with 9 bases matching TRBD1. The junction had 10 bases not matched to a gene; V was cut back by 6 bases and J by 5 bases. Germline V gene data show CDR1 as SNHLY and CDR2 as FYNNEI. The CDR3 totals 15 residues. The CDR3 loop reads CASSTGGAGRTEAFF. For the CDR3, the DNA is TGTGCCAGCAGCACAGGGGGCGCGGGGAGGACTGAAGCTTTCTTT.

This chain uses TRBV27 with TRBJ1-2; maybe TRBD1 (6 bases). This CDR3 is built from 15 residues. The ends were cut back, 5 bases at V and 4 bases at J, with 17 bases in the middle. The V gene's germline CDR1 is MNHEY and CDR2 SMNVEV (reference sequence). CDR3 DNA sequence: TGTGCCAGCAGTCCGGGGTGGGGGCGAAGCTATGGCTACACCTTC. Its translation is CASSPGWGRSYGYTF.

J is TRBJ1-5 and V is TRBV6-5; 8 bases line up with TRBD1. CDR1 and CDR2 from the germline V gene are MNHEY and SVGAGI. With V trimmed by 0 bases and J by 2 bases, 3 bases remained unmatched. The CDR3 runs to 16 residues. This CDR3 is CASSYSTGQGNQPQHF. The CDR3 DNA sequence: TGTGCCAGCAGTTACTCAACGGGACAGGGCAATCAGCCCCAGCATTTT.

CDR3: CASSPRTGLAGELFF. The CDR3 DNA sequence: TGTGCCAGCAGTCCCCGGACAGGCCTAGCCGGGGAGCTGTTTTTT. This rearrangement joins TRBV2 to TRBJ2-2; 7 positions match TRBD1. V was clipped by 5 bases and J by 6 bases; unmatched bases: 9. Germline CDR1 is SNHLY and CDR2 is FYNNEI. CDR3 length: 15 residues.

A few counts support this clone. The chain uses TRBV5-5 and TRBJ2-1, with TRBD2 identical over 7 bases. CDR3 length equals 14 residues. Per germline, CDR1 SGHKS and CDR2 YYEKEE (reference sequence). V dropped 0 bases and J dropped 3; count of bases not matched to a gene: 0. The CDR3 is CASSLGDYYNEQFF. The CDR3 bases are TGTGCCAGCAGCTTGGGGGACTACTACAATGAGCAGTTCTTC.

Comment on this clone: Other DNA sequences in this sample translate to the same CDR3. The chain combines TRBV9 with TRBJ2-3; 12 nucleotides line up with TRBD2. The CDR3 covers 18 residues. Germline CDR1 is SGDLS and CDR2 is YYNGEE. J lost 5 bases, V lost 3 bases, and 13 bases had no gene match. CDR3 sequence (DNA): TGTGCCAGCAGCGGATCTAGCGGGGGGGCCTCGATAGGAGATACGCAGTATTTT. The encoded protein is CASSGSSGGASIGDTQYF.

This clone was detected a few times. J is TRBJ2-3 and V is TRBV4-1; 10 bases map to TRBD2. Germline V lookup: CDR1 MGHRA, CDR2 YSYEKL. The CDR3 is made up of 16 amino acids. Trimming took 0 bases from V and 4 from J; bases not matched to a gene: 4. CDR3 nucleotides: TGCGCCAGCAGCCAAGAGGGACTAGCGAACTCAGATACGCAGTATTTT. It codes for CASSQEGLANSDTQYF.

Regarding this clone: One end of the junction is discordant with germline, which a read error may explain. V is TRBV29-1 and J is TRBJ2-5; D is undetermined. The CDR3 is 12 residues long. The germline V gene has CDR1 SQVTM and CDR2 ANQGSEA. The CDR3 reads CSGEVLQEAQYF. The DNA of the CDR3 is TGCAGCGGTGAGGTCCTCCAAGAGGCCCAGTACTTC.

V is TRBV18 and J is TRBJ1-2, with D perhaps TRBD1 (5 bases). The germline gives CDR1 KGHSH, CDR2 LQKENI. The CDR3 is made up of 14 amino acids. V lost 0 bases to trimming and J lost 4 bases, with 9 bases between them. The CDR3 DNA reads TGTGCCAGCTCACCACCGGAGGGGCCCTATGGCTACACCTTC. Its protein is CASSPPEGPYGYTF.

V usage is TRBV4-2 and J usage is TRBJ1-2; D is undetermined. V lost 0 bases and J lost 13, with 15 bases in between. Germline assignment: CDR1 LGHNA and CDR2 YNFKEQ. The CDR3 contains 13 residues. The DNA of the CDR3 is TGTGCCAGCAGCCAAGAATGGTCAACAGCAGGCACCTTC. This sequence encodes CASSQEWSTAGTF.

The chain carries TRBV6-5 and TRBJ1-5, with 8 bases fitting TRBD1. The CDR3 contains 15 residues. CDR1 MNHEY and CDR2 SVGAGI come from the germline V gene. V trimming: 6 bases; J trimming: 4 bases; junction bases outside the gene matches: 8. CDR3 sequence reads: CASSPGGTGNQPQHF. The DNA of the CDR3 is TGTGCCAGCAGCCCAGGAGGGACAGGTAATCAGCCCCAGCATTTT.

Only one count was recorded for this clone. CDR3 in DNA: TGTGCCAGCAGCTTAGCCTTCGGGGGATCACCCCTCCACTTT. Its protein is CASSLAFGGSPLHF. The rearrangement links TRBV7-2 to TRBJ1-6, with D perhaps matching TRBD1 (5 bases). The V and J ends lost 0 bases and 10 bases respectively, with 10 bases between them. CDR1 is SGHTA and CDR2 is FQGNSA in the germline V gene. This CDR3 comprises 14 residues.

The chain carries TRBV14 and TRBJ1-5; the D gene is possibly TRBD1 (6 bases). CDR3 length: 15 residues. CDR1 is SGHDN, CDR2 FVKESK, per germline. V was trimmed by 5 bases and J by 1 base, leaving 12 bases between them. The CDR3 protein is CASSNRDYSNQPQHF. The CDR3 DNA follows: TGTGCCAGCAGCAACAGGGATTACAGCAATCAGCCCCAGCATTTT.

The gene calls are TRBV5-4 and TRBJ2-5, with 10 bases fitting TRBD2. Germline assignment: CDR1 SGHNT and CDR2 YYREEE (reference sequence). This CDR3 is built from 16 residues. The V segment lost 1 base and the J segment 5 bases; nucleotides outside the gene matches: 8. CDR3 DNA: TGTGCCAGCAGCTTGCCGAGCGGGGGGGGACGGGAGACCCAGTACTTC. This encodes CASSLPSGGGRETQYF.

The chain links TRBV4-2 to TRBJ2-3, with 8 positions matching TRBD2. This CDR3 has 16 amino acids. After removal of 0 bases from V and 0 bases from J, the junction contained 2 bases not matched to a gene. Germline CDR1 reads LGHNA; CDR2 reads YNFKEQ. The CDR3 is CASSQELAASTDTQYF. Here the CDR3 DNA reads TGTGCCAGCAGCCAAGAACTAGCGGCTAGCACAGATACGCAGTATTTT.

The V call is TRBV2, the J call TRBJ2-5; 9 nucleotides line up with TRBD1. This CDR3 contains 13 residues. Per the germline V gene, CDR1 is SNHLY and CDR2 is FYNNEI. The J segment lost 7 bases and the V segment lost 5 bases, leaving 5 bases of the junction unmatched. As DNA, the CDR3 is TGTGCCAGCAGTTACAGGGGGCCCGGGACCCAGTACTTC. Translated, it gives CASSYRGPGTQYF.